Following are 9 T cell receptor beta chains from one sample sequenced in a study of T cell responses to AZD1222 COVID-19 vaccine. Some clones are missing from TCRdb's copy, which holds only in-frame ones; the method was immunoSEQ multiplex PCR. Of some 150,000 clones listed, 85% to 90% are singletons. The sample was peripheral blood, taken on day 0 of AZD1222 vaccination. The receptors were gathered from an adult in good health.

V gene TRBV9 combines with J gene TRBJ1-2, with 9 nucleotides matching TRBD1. J lost 7 bases, V lost 5 bases, and 15 bases had no gene match. The CDR3 runs to 16 residues. The V gene's germline CDR1 is SGDLS and CDR2 YYNGEE. The CDR3 sequence: CASSPSTGGGFGGYTF. CDR3 nucleotides: TGTGCCAGCAGTCCATCAACAGGGGGCGGTTTTGGTGGCTACACCTTC.

The genes are TRBV6-4 and TRBJ1-2; TRBD1 might be the D (5 bases). Germline loops: CDR1 MRHNA, CDR2 SNTAGT. V was pared by 3 bases and J by 14 bases, with 25 bases between. The CDR3 runs 15 residues. CDR3 sequence reads: CASSENDSPIPDKTF. CDR3 nucleotide sequence: TGTGCCAGCAGTGAAAACGACAGCCCTATCCCGGACAAGACCTTC.

As for this clone: Other nucleotide sequences in the sample specify the same CDR3. V is TRBV18 and J is TRBJ2-5; TRBD2 might be the D (5 bases). The germline CDR1 and CDR2 sequences are KGHSH and LQKENI. Deletions cut 1 base from V and 3 bases from J, with 6 bases between. The CDR3 has 13 residues. CDR3 residues: CASSPLGEETQYF. Here the CDR3 DNA reads TGTGCCAGCTCACCACTCGGGGAAGAGACCCAGTACTTC. Looking up the rest from reference TRBV18 and TRBJ2-5 gives the full variable domain: NAGVMQNPRHLVRRRGQEARLRCSPMKGHSHVYWYRQLPEEGLKFMVYLQKENIIDESGMPKERFSAEFPKEGPSILRIQQVVRGDSAAYFCASSPLGEETQYFGPGTRLLVL.

This clone came up once. The gene calls are TRBV28 and TRBJ1-2, with 9 bases aligning to TRBD1. The CDR3 is made up of 14 amino acids. V shed 5 bases, J shed 4 bases, and the junction held 5 bases outside the gene matches. From germline, CDR1 is MDHEN and CDR2 SYDVKM. CDR3 loop: CASSRTGESYGYTF. CDR3 coding DNA: TGTGCCAGCAGTCGGACAGGGGAGAGCTATGGCTACACCTTC.

The genes are TRBV5-1 and TRBJ2-2; the D gene is possibly TRBD1 (6 bases). The length of the CDR3 is 15 residues. V lost 3 bases to trimming and J lost 4 bases, with 13 bases between them. Looked up from germline, CDR1 is SGHRS and CDR2 is YFSETQ. This chain's CDR3 is CASSSTTGLTGELFF. CDR3 sequence (DNA): TGCGCCAGCAGCTCGACCACAGGGCTCACCGGGGAGCTGTTTTTT.

CDR3 DNA sequence: TGTGCCATCAGTGGGGGGAGAGAAAATCAGCCCCAGCATTTT. Translation gives CAISGGRENQPQHF. This chain joins TRBV10-3 and TRBJ1-5, with a possible D match to TRBD1 (5 bases). Trimming removed 4 bases at V and 4 bases at J, with 11 bases between. The germline CDR1 and CDR2 sequences are ENHRY and SYGVKD. This CDR3 has 14 residues.

The chain carries TRBV11-2 and TRBJ1-2; D is ambiguous. The CDR3 length is 14 residues. The V end lost 0 bases, the J end lost 7 bases, and 12 bases lay between the germline ends. The germline V gene encodes CDR1 SGHAT and CDR2 FQNNGV. The CDR3 reads CASSLESLTSGYTF. CDR3 in DNA: TGTGCCAGCAGCTTAGAATCCCTAACTAGTGGCTACACCTTC.

The rearrangement links TRBV15 to TRBJ1-6; 7 nucleotides line up with TRBD1. The CDR3 is 15 residues long. The junction had 1 base not matched to a gene; V was cut back by 0 bases and J by 5 bases. In germline, CDR1 is LNHNV, CDR2 YYDKDF (reference sequence). CDR3 sequence (DNA): TGTGCCACCAGCAGAGAGGGGACAGATAATTCACCCCTCCACTTT. Encoded protein: CATSREGTDNSPLHF.

The chain combines TRBV9 with TRBJ1-6, with D tentatively TRBD1 (5 bases). V was pared by 4 bases and J by 10 bases, with 18 bases between. This CDR3 spans 15 amino acids. Per the germline V gene, CDR1 is SGDLS and CDR2 is YYNGEE. The CDR3 bases are TGTGCCAGCAGCCCCTCGGGGCTCGGAGGGTCACCCCTCCACTTT. It is translated as CASSPSGLGGSPLHF.